What follows are 10 T cell receptor beta chains derived from one specimen sequenced in a study of Graves' ophthalmopathy and Graves' hyperthyroidism (dated by TCRdb to 2016 to 2018). The sequencing machine was an Illumina HiSeq 2000. For repertoire sequencing, the TCR beta CDR3 regions were amplified from RNA transcripts. The first round of RT-PCR was done with HTBI primers and the Qiagen OneStep RT-PCR kit, and was followed by a second round of multiplex PCR, then size selection and purification. TCRdb redid the processing of the public reads, applying fastp at Q25 and MiXCR, and retained in-frame beta chains. CDR3 protein duplicates are merged, each entry listing the most common genes and DNA. The sample yields about 1.2 million distinct CDR3 sequences; roughly two fifths were counted once. The ten largest clonotypes hold around 10% of the sample. Source material: peripheral blood or thyroid tissue (not recorded which). These receptors all come from an adult man with Graves' hyperthyroidism.

This clonotype came up many times. The chain recombines TRBV2 with TRBJ2-7; D gene unclear. The CDR3 has 14 residues. Trimming shortened V by 7 bases and J by 1 base, and 14 bases separated the two germline ends. CDR1 and CDR2 (germline): SNHLY, FYNNEI. The CDR3 sequence: CASTYSGRSYEQYF. In DNA form, the CDR3 reads TGTGCCAGCACGTACAGTGGAAGATCCTACGAGCAGTACTTC.

V usage is TRBV5-1 and J usage is TRBJ1-1, with D possibly TRBD1 on 6 matching bases. V gave up 3 bases and J gave up 3 bases, with 15 bases separating them. The CDR3 covers 15 residues. Germline values: CDR1 SGHRS, CDR2 YFSETQ. The CDR3 loop is CASSSAGELHTEAFF. The CDR3 bases are TGCGCCAGCAGCTCTGCAGGGGAATTGCACACTGAAGCTTTCTTT.

CDR3 region: CAITDGTSSETQYF. CDR3 coding DNA: TGTGCCATCACTGATGGGACTAGTTCGGAGACCCAGTACTTC. The chain combines TRBV10-3 with TRBJ2-5; 8 nucleotides match TRBD2. The CDR3 runs 14 residues. V lost 7 bases and J lost 5; bases outside the gene matches: 9. Looked up from germline, CDR1 is ENHRY and CDR2 is SYGVKD.

In this sample, this clonotype turned up once. This clone may be a read error of a much larger clone one base away. The V and J genes are TRBV24-1 and TRBJ2-5; TRBD2 matches at 10 bases. There are 16 residues in the CDR3. Germline assignment: CDR1 KGHDR and CDR2 SFDVKD. After removal of 0 bases from V and 7 bases from J, the junction contained 7 bases not matched to a gene. The CDR3 spells CATSDLRASGSGTQYF. CDR3 coding DNA: TGTGCCACCAGTGATTTGAGGGCTAGCGGGAGTGGGACCCAGTACTTC.

The sample holds many counts of this clonotype. The rearrangement joins TRBV10-2 to TRBJ1-6; tentative D call: TRBD1 (5 bases). Germline CDR1 and CDR2: WSHSY and SAAADI. There are 12 residues in the CDR3. V lost 6 bases to trimming and J lost 6 bases, with 6 bases between them. The DNA for the CDR3 is TGCGCCAGCAGGACAGTTAATTCACCCCTCCACTTT. It translates to CASRTVNSPLHF.

This clonotype was detected many times. This chain connects TRBV20-1 to TRBJ2-7; no definite D call. Trimming cost V 0 bases and J 3 bases, with 6 bases left between them. Per the germline V gene, CDR1 is DFQATT and CDR2 is SNEGSKA (reference sequence). There are 12 residues in the CDR3. CDR3 residues: CSARDRIYEQYF. The CDR3 DNA sequence: TGCAGTGCTAGAGATCGTATCTACGAGCAGTACTTC.

In this sample, this clonotype turned up a few times. The gene calls are TRBV20-1 and TRBJ1-1, with D possibly TRBD1 on 6 matching bases. CDR3 length: 12 residues. Germline V gene lookup returns CDR1 DFQATT and CDR2 SNEGSKA (reference sequence). V lost 6 bases, J lost 4 bases, and 12 bases lay in between. The CDR3 nucleotides are TGCAGTGCACAGGGATGGGGCACTGAAGCTTTCTTT. It specifies CSAQGWGTEAFF.

The V call is TRBV4-1, the J call TRBJ2-5; D might be TRBD2 (6 bases). Germline lookup yields CDR1 MGHRA and CDR2 YSYEKL. The CDR3 length is 16 residues. The V gene lost 4 bases and the J gene lost 2 bases, with 17 bases spanning the gap. The DNA for the CDR3 is TGCGCCAGCAGCCTCGATGCGGGGCTGTATCAAGAGACCCAGTACTTC. Its protein is CASSLDAGLYQETQYF.

This clonotype has at least ten counts. The chain is built from TRBV9 and TRBJ1-6; 9 nucleotides line up with TRBD1. The V gene's germline CDR1 is SGDLS and CDR2 YYNGEE. The CDR3 loop spans 15 amino acids. The ends lost 3 bases at V and 10 bases at J; junction bases unmatched: 8. The CDR3 is CASSGSGTGHSPLHF. Here the CDR3 DNA reads TGTGCCAGCAGCGGATCCGGGACAGGGCACTCACCCCTCCACTTT.

Concerning this clonotype: This may come from a read error, since a much larger clone is one base off. The chain employs TRBV7-6 and TRBJ2-2; TRBD1 might be the D (5 bases). The CDR3 spans 16 residues. The V end was cut by 5 bases, the J end by 4 bases, with 17 bases between. Germline-derived CDR1 and CDR2 are SGHVS and FNYEAQ. The CDR3 DNA reads as TGTGCCAGCAGCCTCCGGACATGGGTTACCACCGGGGAGCTGTTTTTT. It is translated as CASSLRTWVTTGELFF.